This TCR beta chain stems from a study of shared clonotypes between healthy human individuals. Study-level results: Sharing across a few donors was seen in 4% to 6.5% of naive CD4 clonotypes.

Germline CDR1 reads SGHAT; CDR2 reads FQNNGV. This CDR3 is 15 amino acids long. Trimming took off 1 base at V and 2 bases at J, with 10 bases between the two ends. For this clone: Its specificity is not known.

In the original processing: Filtering differed since immunoSEQ provided only junctions, with no quality scores. TCRdb's copy holds only in-frame clones and misses some; the assay was immunoSEQ multiplex PCR. V, J and clone size reflect that table, while D and trimming were determined from the DNA. The table shows over a million clones, with roughly 95% occurring only once. This TCR was recovered from a man younger than 45 in good health. The sample was naive CD4+ T cells sorted from blood. The subset here: CD45RA+ positively selected. This sequence joins TRBV11-2 and TRBJ2-3, with D perhaps TRBD2 (5 bases). The CDR3 region has the DNA TGTGCCAGCAGCTTAGCCCGGACTTACACAGATACGCAGTATTTT. Protein product: CASSLARTYTDTQYF.